The next 29 T cell receptor beta chains were all read from a single sample in a study of shared clonotypes between healthy human individuals. Method: immunoSEQ multiplex PCR; TCRdb's copy keeps in-frame clones and lacks some. The sample lists roughly 1 million clones; roughly 70% were seen once. The source material was memory CD4+ T cells sorted from blood. The subset: CD45RA-negative fraction. The receptors shown here come from a man aged 18 to 30 in good health.

Only one count was recorded for this clone. CDR3 nucleotides: TGTGCCAGCAGCTGGTCATTGGGACCCCTCCACTTT. It encodes CASSWSLGPLHF. This chain joins TRBV13 and TRBJ1-6; D gene uncertain. Germline V gene lookup returns CDR1 PRHDT and CDR2 FYEKMQ (reference sequence). V shed 4 bases and J shed 12 bases, with 10 bases lying between them. The CDR3 spans 12 residues.

V gene TRBV11-2 combines with J gene TRBJ2-5; 8 bases agree with TRBD2. In germline, CDR1 is SGHAT, CDR2 FQNNGV. V was pared by 4 bases and J by 2 bases, with 9 bases of the junction left unmatched. This CDR3 has 16 amino acids. CDR3 residues: CASSSLLAEPQETQYF. Written as DNA, the CDR3 is TGTGCCAGCAGCTCTCTACTAGCGGAGCCGCAAGAGACCCAGTACTTC.

The rearrangement links TRBV7-2 to TRBJ2-5; no clear D. CDR1 is SGHTA and CDR2 is FQGNSA in the germline V gene. CDR3 length: 14 amino acids. Trimming stripped 1 base from V and 1 base from J, with 7 bases between. This chain's CDR3 is CASSLGLPQETQYF. Written as DNA, the CDR3 is TGTGCCAGCAGCTTAGGTCTACCCCAAGAGACCCAGTACTTC.

With respect to this clone: This specimen includes other DNA sequences encoding the same CDR3. The chain carries TRBV5-1 and TRBJ1-4, with 7 bases aligning to TRBD1. Germline values: CDR1 SGHRS, CDR2 YFSETQ. This CDR3 is built from 14 residues. V was pared by 3 bases and J by 4 bases, with 3 bases of the junction left unmatched. The chain's CDR3 is CASSSGQINEKLFF. The CDR3 DNA reads TGCGCCAGCAGCTCGGGACAGATTAATGAAAAACTGTTTTTT.

CDR3 bases: TGTGCCAGTAGTATTGACAGGGGGCCTAATCAGCCCCAGCATTTT. It encodes CASSIDRGPNQPQHF. The V call is TRBV19, the J call TRBJ1-5, with 10 positions matching TRBD1. Unmatched junction bases numbered 3, after V lost 3 bases and J lost 4 bases. CDR3 length: 15 residues. Looked up from germline, CDR1 is LNHDA and CDR2 is SQIVND (reference sequence).

This clone was picked up one time. This chain connects TRBV6-1 to TRBJ1-2; D unresolved. CDR1 is MNHNS and CDR2 is SASEGT in the germline V gene. V was pared by 10 bases and J by 1 base, with 10 bases between. This CDR3 contains 12 residues. The CDR3 is CATQENNYGYTF. CDR3 coding DNA: TGTGCCACCCAGGAGAATAACTATGGCTACACCTTC.

The chain uses TRBV5-1 and TRBJ1-6; D is possibly TRBD1 (5 bases). This CDR3 has 15 amino acids. The V gene's germline CDR1 is SGHRS and CDR2 YFSETQ. The V and J ends lost 0 bases and 2 bases respectively, with 6 bases between them. CDR3: CASSLAGPYNSPLHF. The CDR3 coding sequence is TGCGCCAGCAGCTTGGCGGGACCCTATAATTCACCCCTCCACTTT.

This rearrangement joins TRBV6-6 to TRBJ2-7, with TRBD2 matching 10 bases. Trimming took 6 bases from V and 2 from J; bases not matched to a gene: 7. Looked up from germline, CDR1 is MNHNY and CDR2 is SVGAGI (reference sequence). There are 15 residues in the CDR3. The CDR3: CASSPPSGGPYEQYF. The CDR3 DNA sequence: TGTGCCAGCAGCCCCCCTAGCGGGGGCCCCTACGAGCAGTACTTC.

About this clone: One junction end does not reproduce the germline sequence, and a read error may be involved. This chain joins TRBV28 and TRBJ1-4, with D possibly TRBD1 on 5 matching bases. In germline, CDR1 is MDHEN, CDR2 SYDVKM. The CDR3 totals 13 residues. CDR3 DNA: TGTGCCAGCAGTCCCCCTTTGCCGGACACTGAGGTTTTT. This translates into CASSPPLPDTEVF. The variable domain in full, completed from reference TRBV28 and TRBJ1-4, reads DVKVTQSSRYLVKRTGEKVFLECVQDMDHENMFWYRQDPGLGLRLIYFSYDVKMKEKGDIPEGYSVSREKKERFSLILESASTNQTSMYLCASSPPLPDTEVFGSGTQLSVL.

The chain has TRBV6-1 and TRBJ2-1; D is perhaps TRBD1 (5 bases). V dropped 2 bases and J dropped 3 bases, with 14 bases sitting between them. Germline V gene data show CDR1 as MNHNS and CDR2 as SASEGT. CDR3 length: 16 amino acids. The CDR3 is CASSEIQGRIYNEQFF. DNA for the CDR3: TGTGCCAGCAGTGAAATCCAGGGTCGTATCTACAATGAGCAGTTCTTC.

In the case of this clone: This likely came from a read error, as a far larger clone is one base away. The genes are TRBV6-5 and TRBJ1-5; maybe TRBD1 (6 bases). Germline-derived CDR1 and CDR2 are MNHEY and SVGAGI. There are 13 residues in the CDR3. The germline V and J ends were trimmed by 3 bases and 9 bases, with 12 bases remaining between them. The CDR3: CASSYKGDGPQHF. DNA of the CDR3: TGTGCCAGCAGTTATAAGGGGGACGGGCCCCAGCATTTT.

This clone was recorded once. The rearrangement joins TRBV25-1 to TRBJ2-5, with D perhaps matching TRBD2 (6 bases). Near its end, the DNA agrees better with TRBJ2-7, so the J call may be wrong. This CDR3 has 15 residues. CDR1 is MGHDK, CDR2 SYGVNS, per germline. The CDR3 DNA reads as TGTGCCAGCAGTGATGGAGGAGGGGTTTCCTACGAGCAGTACTTC. It is translated as CASSDGGGVSYEQYF.

This clone was observed at least ten times. Other nucleotide sequences in the sample specify the same CDR3. The J gene is TRBJ1-5, the V gene TRBV5-4; D not certain. The CDR3 totals 13 residues. From germline, CDR1 is SGHNT and CDR2 YYREEE (reference sequence). Trimming removed 0 bases from V and 5 bases from J, with 6 bases in between. CDR3 nucleotide sequence: TGTGCCAGCAGCTTGGACAGATATCAGCCCCAGCATTTT. Amino acid sequence: CASSLDRYQPQHF.

This clone was observed a handful of times. The V and J genes are TRBV5-4 and TRBJ2-1, with 9 bases identical to TRBD2. The CDR3 consists of 13 residues. The V gene's germline CDR1 is SGHNT and CDR2 YYREEE (reference sequence). V lost 6 bases to trimming and J lost 8 bases; unmatched junction nucleotides: 6. The CDR3 reads CASKPGLADEQFF. CDR3 in DNA: TGTGCCAGCAAACCGGGACTAGCCGATGAGCAGTTCTTC. The full variable domain, with the rest looked up from reference TRBV5-4 and TRBJ2-1, is ETGVTQSPTHLIKTRGQQVTLRCSSQSGHNTVSWYQQALGQGPQFIFQYYREEENGRGNFPPRFSGLQFPNYSSELNVNALELDDSALYLCASKPGLADEQFFGPGTRLTVL.

This clone was observed a single time. V gene TRBV30 combines with J gene TRBJ2-3, with D possibly matching TRBD1 (7 bases). The germline V and J ends were trimmed by 2 bases and 6 bases, with 15 bases remaining between them. CDR1 is GTSNPN and CDR2 is SVGIG in the germline V gene (reference sequence). The CDR3 sequence is 14 residues long. Here the CDR3 reads CAWSHRGGGDTQYF. For the CDR3, the DNA is TGTGCCTGGAGTCACAGGGGCGGAGGGGATACGCAGTATTTT.

The V gene is TRBV6-5, the J gene TRBJ1-1; 7 nucleotides line up with TRBD1. In germline, CDR1 is MNHEY, CDR2 SVGAGI. Losses at the gene ends were 0 bases for V and 6 bases for J; bases not matched to a gene: 7. This CDR3 spans 15 amino acids. This CDR3 reads CASSYSTYRGAEAFF. The DNA of the CDR3 is TGTGCCAGCAGTTACTCGACCTACAGGGGAGCTGAAGCTTTCTTT.

The V call is TRBV18, the J call TRBJ2-5; weak D call: TRBD1 (6 bases). The CDR3 sequence is 15 residues long. Germline-derived CDR1 and CDR2 are KGHSH and LQKENI. Trimming cost V 4 bases and J 2 bases, with 14 bases left between them. CDR3 sequence (DNA): TGTGCCAGCTCACTCCGACAGGACCCTCAAGAGACCCAGTACTTC. Protein product: CASSLRQDPQETQYF. Full variable domain (outside the CDR3, taken from reference TRBV18 and TRBJ2-5): NAGVMQNPRHLVRRRGQEARLRCSPMKGHSHVYWYRQLPEEGLKFMVYLQKENIIDESGMPKERFSAEFPKEGPSILRIQQVVRGDSAAYFCASSLRQDPQETQYFGPGTRLLVL.

The chain combines TRBV11-2 with TRBJ2-7; TRBD2 is a possible D gene (6 bases). The CDR3 consists of 13 residues. The V gene lost 0 bases and the J gene lost 8 bases, with 11 bases spanning the gap. Germline-derived CDR1 and CDR2 are SGHAT and FQNNGV. CDR3 DNA sequence: TGTGCCAGCAGCTTAGAGGATGGGACTCAGCAGTACTTC. This encodes CASSLEDGTQQYF.

This clone is a singleton in its sample. V and J are TRBV7-2 and TRBJ2-7, with a weak D call TRBD2 (5 bases). Germline-derived CDR1 and CDR2 are SGHTA and FQGNSA. V lost 1 base to trimming and J lost 0 bases, with 10 bases between them. The CDR3 loop spans 15 amino acids. CDR3 region: CASSLVPGSSYEQYF. CDR3 DNA: TGTGCCAGCAGCTTAGTCCCGGGAAGCTCCTACGAGCAGTACTTC.

The J gene is TRBJ2-1, the V gene TRBV7-9, with TRBD2 matching 14 bases. Germline loops: CDR1 SEHNR, CDR2 FQNEAQ (reference sequence). The CDR3 has 16 amino acids. The trim removed 4 bases at V and 5 bases at J, leaving 4 bases unmatched. DNA of the CDR3: TGTGCCAGCAGCTCGACTAGCGGGAGGGCCGACAATGAGCAGTTCTTC. Encoded protein: CASSSTSGRADNEQFF.

A few counts support this clone. This chain links TRBV6-1 with TRBJ2-6; D is perhaps TRBD1 or TRBD2 (5 bases each). The CDR3 contains 15 residues. Germline CDR1 is MNHNS and CDR2 is SASEGT. V gave up 5 bases and J gave up 4 bases, with 12 bases separating them. The DNA of the CDR3 is TGTGCCAGCAGTAACGGGGCGCCGGGGGCCAACGTCCTGACTTTC. It specifies CASSNGAPGANVLTF.

The chain combines TRBV6-5 with TRBJ2-7; D call uncertain. V lost 0 bases to trimming and J lost 2 bases, with 11 bases between them. CDR1 and CDR2 from the germline V gene are MNHEY and SVGAGI. This CDR3 comprises 15 residues. Written as DNA, the CDR3 is TGTGCCAGCAGTTACTCTCCTAATCCTGCCTACGAGCAGTACTTC. This encodes CASSYSPNPAYEQYF.

The V and J genes are TRBV10-1 and TRBJ2-7; D gene uncertain. V gave up 2 bases and J gave up 0 bases, with 5 bases separating them. CDR1 is WNHNN, CDR2 SYGVQD, per germline (reference sequence). This CDR3 is built from 13 residues. CDR3 sequence: CASSEAPSYEQYF. As DNA, the CDR3 is TGCGCCAGCAGTGAGGCACCCTCCTACGAGCAGTACTTC.

The chain has TRBV11-2 and TRBJ2-3; 7 bases align to TRBD2. There are 15 residues in the CDR3. V dropped 3 bases and J dropped 4; count of bases not matched to a gene: 7. From germline, CDR1 is SGHAT and CDR2 FQNNGV. CDR3 sequence: CASSFGAGVPDTQYF. In DNA, the CDR3 is TGTGCCAGCAGCTTCGGGGCGGGAGTTCCAGATACGCAGTATTTT.

J is TRBJ2-7 and V is TRBV6-1; TRBD1 aligns across 11 bases. V lost 5 bases to trimming and J lost 5 bases; unmatched junction nucleotides: 8. This CDR3 has 15 amino acids. The V gene's germline CDR1 is MNHNS and CDR2 SASEGT. DNA of the CDR3: TGTGCCAGCAGTCCCATGGACAGGGGGCAGAACGAGCAGTACTTC. It translates to CASSPMDRGQNEQYF.

The chain is built from TRBV6-1 and TRBJ1-5; no clear D gene. V was trimmed by 4 bases and J by 6 bases, leaving 7 bases between them. The CDR3 extends over 12 amino acids. The germline V gene has CDR1 MNHNS and CDR2 SASEGT. The CDR3 nucleotides read TGTGCCAGCAGTGGTGTTCGTCAGCCCCAGCATTTT. It translates to CASSGVRQPQHF.

This clone was seen only a few times. Other nucleotide sequences from this sample produce the same CDR3. The J gene is TRBJ1-1, the V gene TRBV29-1; no definite D call. The CDR3 spans 12 residues. Looked up from germline, CDR1 is SQVTM and CDR2 is ANQGSEA. V lost 4 bases and J 1 base, leaving 7 bases between the germline ends. The CDR3 sequence is CSVAGQNTEAFF. In DNA, the CDR3 is TGCAGCGTTGCCGGGCAGAACACTGAAGCTTTCTTT.

CDR3 in amino acids: CAWRTGNSGNTIYF. DNA for the CDR3: TGTGCCTGGAGGACAGGGAACTCTGGAAACACCATATATTTT. The gene calls are TRBV30 and TRBJ1-3; 7 bases align to TRBD1. In germline, CDR1 is GTSNPN, CDR2 SVGIG (reference sequence). CDR3 length: 14 residues. Trimming took 3 bases from V and 0 from J; bases not matched to a gene: 2. The full variable domain, rest sourced from reference TRBV30 and TRBJ1-3, is SQTIHQWPATLVQPVGSPLSLECTVEGTSNPNLYWYRQAAGRGLQLLFYSVGIGQISSEVPQNLSASRPQDRQFILSSKKLLLSDSGFYLCAWRTGNSGNTIYFGEGSWLTVV.

V and J are TRBV15 and TRBJ1-5, with 7 bases identical to TRBD1. CDR1 is LNHNV, CDR2 YYDKDF, per germline (reference sequence). J lost 1 base, V lost 5 bases, and 5 bases had no gene match. This CDR3 is 15 amino acids long. The CDR3 loop reads CATSGRGQSNQPQHF. The CDR3 DNA reads TGTGCCACCAGCGGAAGGGGGCAAAGCAATCAGCCCCAGCATTTT.